This is a list of T cell receptor beta chains from one sample in a study of shared clonotypes between healthy human individuals. Clones were read by immunoSEQ multiplex PCR, and TCRdb kept only the in-frame ones, dropping some. Of around 2.5 million clones listed, roughly 93% were seen once; the top ten hold about 0.34%. Material for sequencing was naive CD4+ T cells from PBMCs. The source is a man aged 18 to 30 in good health. Some clones in this sample may be carry-over from other donors' samples. Both conserved end residues are part of each CDR3. A D gene is named only where the DNA matches it firmly. Some rows mark clone size as missing; the rest say once, few, many or name a class of expanded clone.

v_call: TRBV21-1
clone_size: .
j_call: TRBJ2-5
d_call: .
cdr3_nt: TGTGCCAGCAGCAATCTATCGGGACAAGAGACCCAGTACTTC
cdr3_aa: CASSNLSGQETQYF

v_call: TRBV29-1
clone_size: .
j_call: TRBJ2-3
d_call: TRBD2
cdr3_nt: TGCAGCGGAAGCGGGAGGGCCGTAGATACGCAGTATTTT
cdr3_aa: CSGSGRAVDTQYF

v_call: TRBV28
clone_size: .
j_call: TRBJ2-7
d_call: .
cdr3_nt: TGTGCCAGCAGCCTCATGGAAACGGATCCTGACGAGCAGTACTTC
cdr3_aa: CASSLMETDPDEQYF

v_call: TRBV4-1
clone_size: .
j_call: TRBJ1-3
d_call: TRBD1
cdr3_nt: TGCGCCAGCAGCCAACCTACAGGGGGGTGGACTGGAAACACCATATATTTT
cdr3_aa: CASSQPTGGWTGNTIYF

v_call: TRBV6-1
clone_size: once
j_call: TRBJ2-6
d_call: TRBD1
cdr3_nt: TGTGCCAGCAGTGTTGCAGGGGGCGCGTCTGGGGCCAACGTCCTGACTTTC
cdr3_aa: CASSVAGGASGANVLTF

v_call: TRBV10-3
clone_size: .
j_call: TRBJ1-5
d_call: .
cdr3_nt: TGTGCCATCAGTGAGTCTGGAGGGTGGGATCAGCCCCAGCATTTT
cdr3_aa: CAISESGGWDQPQHF

v_call: TRBV5-6
clone_size: .
j_call: TRBJ2-7
d_call: TRBD1
cdr3_nt: TGTGCCAGCAGCCAGGGCGACAGGGGAGGCGAGCAGTACTTC
cdr3_aa: CASSQGDRGGEQYF

v_call: TRBV7-3
clone_size: .
j_call: TRBJ1-2
d_call: .
cdr3_nt: TGTGCCAGCAGCTTAACACCCAGGAGTCCTCGTACCTTC
cdr3_aa: CASSLTPRSPRTF

v_call: TRBV5-1
clone_size: .
j_call: TRBJ2-3
d_call: .
cdr3_nt: TGCGCCAGCAGCTCTCTAGCGACCTCGGCGGATACGCAGTATTTT
cdr3_aa: CASSSLATSADTQYF

v_call: TRBV27
clone_size: .
j_call: TRBJ1-5
d_call: .
cdr3_nt: TGTGCCAGCAGTCGGGCCGGGACCCCCAATCAGCCCCAGCATTTT
cdr3_aa: CASSRAGTPNQPQHF

v_call: TRBV7-9
clone_size: .
j_call: TRBJ1-2
d_call: .
cdr3_nt: TGTGCCAGCAGCTTTGGACAGTTCGAAGGCTACACCTTC
cdr3_aa: CASSFGQFEGYTF

v_call: TRBV18
clone_size: few
j_call: TRBJ1-4
d_call: .
cdr3_nt: TGTGCCAGCTCACCACCAGGGCGGGAAAAACTGTTTTTT
cdr3_aa: CASSPPGREKLFF

v_call: TRBV6-6
clone_size: .
j_call: TRBJ1-2
d_call: TRBD1
cdr3_nt: TGTGCCAGCAGCCAGGGGGCCGGCTATGGCTACACCTTC
cdr3_aa: CASSQGAGYGYTF

v_call: TRBV7-2
clone_size: .
j_call: TRBJ1-1
d_call: .
cdr3_nt: TGTGCCAGCACCCTACACCAGAACACTGAAGCTTTCTTT
cdr3_aa: CASTLHQNTEAFF

v_call: TRBV19
clone_size: .
j_call: TRBJ1-5
d_call: TRBD1
cdr3_nt: TGTGCCAGTAGTATTTGGGGACAGGGAACCCAGCCCCAGCATTTT
cdr3_aa: CASSIWGQGTQPQHF

v_call: TRBV14
clone_size: .
j_call: TRBJ2-1
d_call: TRBD2
cdr3_nt: TGTGCCAGCAGCCAAGATCCCGGACTAGCGGGATATGAGCAGTTCTTC
cdr3_aa: CASSQDPGLAGYEQFF

v_call: TRBV6-1
clone_size: .
j_call: TRBJ2-4
d_call: .
cdr3_nt: TGTGCCAGCAGGGACGGCGCGGACATTCAGTACTTC
cdr3_aa: CASRDGADIQYF

v_call: TRBV5-1
clone_size: .
j_call: TRBJ2-3
d_call: .
cdr3_nt: TGCGCCAGCAGCTTGGCCCGGACTAGCACAGATACGCAGTATTTT
cdr3_aa: CASSLARTSTDTQYF

v_call: TRBV2
clone_size: .
j_call: TRBJ2-3
d_call: TRBD1
cdr3_nt: TGTGCCAGCACCAGACAGGGGGCAGGGGACCTGCAGTATTTT
cdr3_aa: CASTRQGAGDLQYF

v_call: TRBV13
clone_size: once
j_call: TRBJ2-2
d_call: TRBD2
cdr3_nt: TGTGCCAGCAGTAAAAGGACTAGCGGGAGGTACACCGGGGAGCTGTTTTTT
cdr3_aa: CASSKRTSGRYTGELFF

v_call: TRBV28
clone_size: .
j_call: TRBJ1-1
d_call: .
cdr3_nt: TGTGCCAGCAGTTTCTCCGGCCAGAACACTGAAGCTTTCTTT
cdr3_aa: CASSFSGQNTEAFF

v_call: TRBV7-3
clone_size: .
j_call: TRBJ2-2
d_call: .
cdr3_nt: TGTGCCAGCAGCTTAGGCGGGATAAACACCGGGGAGCTGTTTTTT
cdr3_aa: CASSLGGINTGELFF

v_call: TRBV5-6
clone_size: .
j_call: TRBJ2-7
d_call: TRBD1
cdr3_nt: TGTGCCAGCAGCTCGCAAACATGGGACAGCACCTACGAGCAGTACTTC
cdr3_aa: CASSSQTWDSTYEQYF

v_call: TRBV6-6
clone_size: .
j_call: TRBJ2-7
d_call: TRBD1
cdr3_nt: TGTGCCACTTACTCGGGACAGGGGTACCACGAGCAGTACTTC
cdr3_aa: CATYSGQGYHEQYF

v_call: TRBV4-1
clone_size: .
j_call: TRBJ1-4
d_call: .
cdr3_nt: TGCGCCAGCAGCCAAGAGGGCAGCATTACTAATGAAAAACTGTTTTTT
cdr3_aa: CASSQEGSITNEKLFF

v_call: TRBV14
clone_size: .
j_call: TRBJ2-1
d_call: .
cdr3_nt: TGTGCCAGCAGCCAAGGAAGTTTTAGCTCCTACAATGAGCAGTTCTTC
cdr3_aa: CASSQGSFSSYNEQFF

v_call: TRBV18
clone_size: once
j_call: TRBJ2-3
d_call: TRBD2
cdr3_nt: TGTGCCAGCTCACCCACTAGCGGGAGCCAGACAGATACGCAGTATTTT
cdr3_aa: CASSPTSGSQTDTQYF

v_call: TRBV5-4
clone_size: .
j_call: TRBJ2-7
d_call: .
cdr3_nt: TGTGCCAGCTCAGACCGAGGGGGGGGTTATCGCTACGAGCAGTACTTC
cdr3_aa: CASSDRGGGYRYEQYF

v_call: TRBV7-9
clone_size: .
j_call: TRBJ2-1
d_call: TRBD1
cdr3_nt: TGTGCCAGCAGCCCATGGGACAGGGCGGGAGTTGAGCAGTTCTTC
cdr3_aa: CASSPWDRAGVEQFF

v_call: TRBV30
clone_size: .
j_call: TRBJ1-4
d_call: .
cdr3_nt: TGTGCCTGGAGGGGAGTTGAAAAACTGTTTTTT
cdr3_aa: CAWRGVEKLFF

v_call: TRBV29-1
clone_size: .
j_call: TRBJ1-4
d_call: .
cdr3_nt: TGCAGCGTTCCGGGCGAGGTTTTAGGGGAAAAACTGTTTTTT
cdr3_aa: CSVPGEVLGEKLFF

v_call: TRBV9
clone_size: .
j_call: TRBJ2-7
d_call: TRBD2
cdr3_nt: TGTGCCAGCAGCGCTAGCGGGAGGGCCTATGACGAGCAGTACTTC
cdr3_aa: CASSASGRAYDEQYF

v_call: TRBV6-6
clone_size: few
j_call: TRBJ1-3
d_call: .
cdr3_nt: TGTGCCAGCGGGACTGGTGGAAACACCATATATTTT
cdr3_aa: CASGTGGNTIYF

v_call: TRBV5-6
clone_size: .
j_call: TRBJ2-3
d_call: TRBD1
cdr3_nt: TGTGCCAGCAGCGGCAGGGGGCGCGGGCCAGATACGCAGTATTTT
cdr3_aa: CASSGRGRGPDTQYF

v_call: TRBV7-5
clone_size: .
j_call: TRBJ2-1
d_call: .
cdr3_nt: TGTGTCAGAAGTCGGACTAGCGGGCTCTACAATGAGCAGTTCTTC
cdr3_aa: CVRSRTSGLYNEQFF

v_call: TRBV5-6
clone_size: .
j_call: TRBJ1-1
d_call: .
cdr3_nt: TGTGCCAGCAGCCTTAAGTCGGGACGGCCTTTTATGAACACTGAAGCTTTCTTT
cdr3_aa: CASSLKSGRPFMNTEAFF

v_call: TRBV7-9
clone_size: once
j_call: TRBJ2-7
d_call: TRBD1
cdr3_nt: TGTGCCAGCACTTTCGGGGACAGACTAAGCTACGAGCAGTACTTC
cdr3_aa: CASTFGDRLSYEQYF

v_call: TRBV2
clone_size: .
j_call: TRBJ2-4
d_call: TRBD1
cdr3_nt: TGTGCCAGCCTCTCGACAGGGGGTGCGGACATTCAGTACTTC
cdr3_aa: CASLSTGGADIQYF

v_call: TRBV19
clone_size: .
j_call: TRBJ2-5
d_call: TRBD1
cdr3_nt: TGTGCCAGTAACGACAGGGGGCGTCAAGAGACCCAGTACTTC
cdr3_aa: CASNDRGRQETQYF

v_call: TRBV7-3
clone_size: once
j_call: TRBJ2-7
d_call: .
cdr3_nt: TGTGCCAGCAGCTTAGGGTCGGGGAGGCAGCAGTACTTC
cdr3_aa: CASSLGSGRQQYF

v_call: TRBV7-3
clone_size: .
j_call: TRBJ2-6
d_call: .
cdr3_nt: TGTGCCAGCAGCTATAGGCCTGGGGCCAACGTCCTGACTTTC
cdr3_aa: CASSYRPGANVLTF

v_call: TRBV9
clone_size: .
j_call: TRBJ2-3
d_call: .
cdr3_nt: TGTGCCAGCAGCGTCAGGGGGCGAGCGGGGGTCTCTAGCACAGATACGCAGTATTTT
cdr3_aa: CASSVRGRAGVSSTDTQYF

v_call: TRBV19
clone_size: .
j_call: TRBJ2-2
d_call: TRBD2
cdr3_nt: TGTGCCAGTAGTTCTAGCGGGAGGGGCACCGGGGAGCTGTTTTTT
cdr3_aa: CASSSSGRGTGELFF

v_call: TRBV28
clone_size: .
j_call: TRBJ1-3
d_call: .
cdr3_nt: TGTGCCAGCAGAACATTCGGAAACACCATATATTTT
cdr3_aa: CASRTFGNTIYF

v_call: TRBV28
clone_size: .
j_call: TRBJ2-6
d_call: TRBD1
cdr3_nt: TGTGCCAGCAGTTTGTATGGACAGGGTTCATCTGGGGCCAACGTCCTGACTTTC
cdr3_aa: CASSLYGQGSSGANVLTF

v_call: TRBV5-4
clone_size: .
j_call: TRBJ2-1
d_call: .
cdr3_nt: TGTGCCAGCAGCTTAAATCCCTCCCAGCCCTACAATGAGCAGTTCTTC
cdr3_aa: CASSLNPSQPYNEQFF

v_call: TRBV5-8
clone_size: .
j_call: TRBJ2-5
d_call: TRBD2
cdr3_nt: TGTGCCAGCAGCTTGCGGGAGGGGACCCAAGAGACCCAGTACTTC
cdr3_aa: CASSLREGTQETQYF

v_call: TRBV7-2
clone_size: .
j_call: TRBJ2-2
d_call: .
cdr3_nt: TGTGCCAGCAGCAGCCAACCTATGAACACCGGGGAGCTGTTTTTT
cdr3_aa: CASSSQPMNTGELFF

v_call: TRBV5-1
clone_size: once
j_call: TRBJ2-2
d_call: .
cdr3_nt: TGCGCCAGCTCCAGCGGGACAGGTGACACCGGGGAGCTGTTTTTT
cdr3_aa: CASSSGTGDTGELFF

v_call: TRBV14
clone_size: .
j_call: TRBJ1-1
d_call: .
cdr3_nt: TGTGCCAGCAGCCAAGGGGTCGGAACTGAAGCTTTCTTT
cdr3_aa: CASSQGVGTEAFF